This T cell receptor beta chain emerged from a study of regulatory T cells in long-lasting Graves disease. Time point reported: persistent/refractory GD, antithyroid drugs over 5 years with positive TRAb. With RNA extracted from PBMCs as input, the TCR library was made. Sequencing libraries for TCR beta were prepared with iRepertoire HTBI primers and Arm-PCR of CDR3 regions. TCRdb used MiXCR to reprocess the multiplex PCR reads, holding one entry per CDR3 protein. The sample contains about 660,000 distinct CDR3 sequences, 25% to 35% of which appear only once. This clonotype was counted only a few times. The receptor comes from a female donor with Graves disease. Sequencing used peripheral blood mononuclear cells (PBMCs), obtained when the disease was refractory, from a patient treated with antithyroid drugs.

This CDR3 reads CASSLRRGIWSPLHF. CDR3 coding DNA: TGTGCCAGCAGTTTGCGCAGGGGAATTTGGTCACCCCTCCACTTT. The V and J genes are TRBV12-3 or TRBV12-4 and TRBJ1-6, with D maybe TRBD1 (6 bases). This CDR3 comprises 15 residues. V lost 3 bases to trimming and J lost 10 bases, with 16 bases between them.